The subject of this entry is one T cell receptor (beta chain). Its target is not known. Germline V gene lookup returns CDR1 MNHEY and CDR2 SVGAGI. The CDR3 extends over 13 amino acids. With 6 bases removed from V and 8 bases from J, the gap between germline ends came to 16 bases. This sample is part of a study of radiotherapy plus CTLA-4 blockade in lung cancer. Study-wide points: Reportedly, early blood T cell clone dynamics best predicted response, with interferon-beta. Blood TCR clones of tumor origin expanded after radiotherapy plus ipilimumab.

Some clones are missing from TCRdb's copy, which holds only in-frame ones; the method was immunoSEQ multiplex PCR. This sample carries 55,000 to 80,000 clones, around 80% of them seen once, and the ten largest clones take around 7.1%. Ipilimumab CTLA-4 blockade and focal radiation were given to patients with chemo-refractory metastatic non-small-cell lung cancer. This clonotype was sampled from a human donor with non-small cell lung cancer who had a complete response to radiotherapy plus ipilimumab. The chain combines TRBV6-5 with TRBJ1-2; D unclear. Here the sequenced sample was peripheral blood, taken from a patient treated with radiotherapy plus ipilimumab. CDR3 region: CASSNARVYGYTF. The DNA of the CDR3 is TGTGCCAGCAGCAACGCTCGGGTCTACGGCTACACCTTC.